The 28 T cell receptor beta chains below come from one sample, sequenced in a study of a mutant IDH1 vaccine in newly diagnosed glioma (dated by TCRdb to the early 2020s). These receptors have no identified antigens. The time point label, as the study defines it: week 5, during vaccination. Every vaccine dose consisted of 300 ug of a 20-mer mutant IDH1 peptide in Montanide, administered subcutaneously together with topical imiquimod. Library creation used the immunoSEQ multiplex PCR assay. Here the immuneACCESS table is served through TCRdb, limited to in-frame sequences with V and J called. Missing clones are a known gap in these copies; in checked studies unresolved V genes cover under half, and the rest lacks a known reason. This sample holds about 38,000 clones; 75% to 80% were observed only once. Roughly 5% of the sample comes from the top ten. This sample comprised PBMCs, obtained from a glioma patient whose treatment included an IDH1 peptide vaccine. The source is a man aged 35 to 55 with glioma.

This clone was detected a few times. The chain carries TRBV7-9 and TRBJ1-4; 8 bases line up with TRBD1. V was clipped by 1 base and J by 6 bases; unmatched bases: 7. Germline V gene data show CDR1 as SEHNR and CDR2 as FQNEAQ (reference sequence). The length of the CDR3 is 16 residues. The CDR3 sequence: CASSLVYQGADEKLFF. The CDR3 nucleotides are TGTGCCAGCAGCTTAGTCTACCAGGGGGCGGATGAAAAACTGTTTTTT.

V gene TRBV5-1 combines with J gene TRBJ1-2; D perhaps matches TRBD1 (5 bases). V was trimmed by 0 bases and J by 3 bases, leaving 9 bases between them. Germline-derived CDR1 and CDR2 are SGHRS and YFSETQ. The CDR3 contains 14 residues. The DNA for the CDR3 is TGCGCCAGCAGCTTGGAAAGGGGTGACTATGGCTACACCTTC. It yields the protein CASSLERGDYGYTF.

The chain employs TRBV19 and TRBJ1-5; no reliable D call. V shed 0 bases and J shed 7 bases, with 13 bases lying between them. Germline lookup yields CDR1 LNHDA and CDR2 SQIVND (reference sequence). This CDR3 is built from 15 residues. The CDR3 here is CASSIDSGGWQPQHF. In DNA, the CDR3 is TGTGCCAGTAGTATAGATTCGGGCGGGTGGCAGCCCCAGCATTTT.

The CDR3 DNA reads as TGCGCCAGCAGTGAGTCGGGTGTGGGGTACGAGCAGTACTTC. It translates to CASSESGVGYEQYF. The chain joins TRBV10-2 to TRBJ2-7; D gene ambiguous. Germline CDR1 and CDR2: WSHSY and SAAADI. This CDR3 has 14 residues. Trimming cost V 0 bases and J 4 bases, with 10 bases left between them.

V and J are TRBV27 and TRBJ2-7; weak D call: TRBD1 (5 bases). Trimming removed 0 bases from V and 0 bases from J, with 6 bases in between. The CDR3 length is 14 residues. Germline assignment: CDR1 MNHEY and CDR2 SMNVEV (reference sequence). The CDR3 protein is CASSLSDSSYEQYF. The CDR3 nucleotides read TGTGCCAGCAGTTTATCAGACAGCTCCTACGAGCAGTACTTC.

The V gene is TRBV7-9, the J gene TRBJ2-3, with 8 bases lining up with TRBD1. With 2 bases clipped from V and 6 bases from J, the junction kept 10 bases outside the gene matches. Germline-derived CDR1 and CDR2 are SEHNR and FQNEAQ (reference sequence). This CDR3 region has 16 residues. CDR3 sequence (DNA): TGTGCCAGCAGCTTATCAGGGGGCGTGAGGGGGGATACGCAGTATTTT. Its translation is CASSLSGGVRGDTQYF.

The V and J genes are TRBV30 and TRBJ1-2; 7 nucleotides match TRBD1. The germline gives CDR1 GTSNPN, CDR2 SVGIG (reference sequence). There are 17 residues in the CDR3. J was trimmed by 4 bases and V by 5 bases; bases with no gene match: 19. This CDR3 reads CAWALGARTGDGYGYTF. The CDR3 DNA reads as TGTGCCTGGGCCTTAGGAGCGCGAACAGGGGATGGCTATGGCTACACCTTC.

This clone has only a few counts. The chain is built from TRBV6-5 and TRBJ1-1; TRBD1 aligns across 7 bases. Trimming cost V 2 bases and J 7 bases; bases outside gene matches: 4. CDR3 length: 13 residues. The V gene's germline CDR1 is MNHEY and CDR2 SVGAGI. CDR3 sequence reads: CASSYPQGNEAFF. CDR3 in DNA: TGTGCCAGCAGTTACCCACAGGGGAATGAAGCTTTCTTT.

The rearrangement uses TRBV13 and TRBJ1-1, with a tentative D call TRBD1 (5 bases). The CDR3 loop spans 13 amino acids. Looked up from germline, CDR1 is PRHDT and CDR2 is FYEKMQ (reference sequence). Trimming pared 3 bases from V and 4 bases from J, leaving 9 bases between. The DNA of the CDR3 is TGTGCCAGCAGCTTCCTTGACAGCACTGAAGCTTTCTTT. Encoded protein: CASSFLDSTEAFF. Variable domain in full (rest from reference TRBV13 and TRBJ1-1): AAGVIQSPRHLIKEKRETATLKCYPIPRHDTVYWYQQGPGQDPQFLISFYEKMQSDKGSIPDRFSAQQFSDYHSELNMSSLELGDSALYFCASSFLDSTEAFFGQGTRLTVV.

This rearrangement joins TRBV7-2 to TRBJ2-5; TRBD1 agrees at 9 bases. This CDR3 comprises 15 residues. CDR1 is SGHTA, CDR2 FQGNSA, per germline. J gave up 4 bases and V 1 base, and 4 bases lay outside the gene matches. The CDR3 reads CASSLVLDRGETQYF. The CDR3 region has the DNA TGTGCCAGCAGCTTAGTCTTGGACAGGGGAGAGACCCAGTACTTC.

V is TRBV4-1 and J is TRBJ1-1, with a weak D call TRBD1 (6 bases). From germline, CDR1 is MGHRA and CDR2 YSYEKL. Trimming removed 1 base at V and 5 bases at J, with 11 bases between. The CDR3 is 14 residues long. In nucleotides, the CDR3 is TGCGCCAGCAGCCAAGCCTCGAGGGGGACTGAAGCTTTCTTT. Its translation: CASSQASRGTEAFF.

V is TRBV5-4 and J is TRBJ2-5; 9 bases align to TRBD1. The CDR3 totals 15 residues. V lost 0 bases and J lost 4; bases outside the gene matches: 4. Germline loops: CDR1 SGHNT, CDR2 YYREEE (reference sequence). CDR3 amino acids: CASSLGPGQGETQYF. The CDR3 coding sequence is TGTGCCAGCAGCTTGGGGCCGGGACAGGGAGAGACCCAGTACTTC.

This rearrangement joins TRBV6-6 to TRBJ1-5, with TRBD1 matching 8 bases. The CDR3 extends over 16 amino acids. CDR1 is MNHNY, CDR2 SVGAGI, per germline (reference sequence). V lost 5 bases and J lost 8; bases outside the gene matches: 14. CDR3 in DNA: TGTGCCAGCAGTAACGGACAGGGAATGGGAAGGGAGCCCCAGCATTTT. Protein: CASSNGQGMGREPQHF.

The chain has TRBV5-1 and TRBJ2-1; TRBD2 matches 13 bases. From germline, CDR1 is SGHRS and CDR2 YFSETQ. V lost 0 bases, J lost 5 bases, and 8 bases stayed unmatched. The CDR3 consists of 18 residues. CDR3 loop: CASSLALPGLAGDNEQFF. DNA for the CDR3: TGCGCCAGCAGCTTGGCCCTTCCAGGACTAGCGGGGGACAATGAGCAGTTCTTC.

The gene calls are TRBV7-9 and TRBJ2-2; TRBD2 matches at 7 bases. The CDR3 runs 16 residues. Unmatched junction bases numbered 10, after V lost 9 bases and J lost 0 bases. Germline V CDR1 and CDR2: SEHNR, FQNEAQ (reference sequence). In nucleotides, the CDR3 is TGTGCCAGACCGGGGGGAAGAGATTCGAACACCGGGGAGCTGTTTTTT. It yields the protein CARPGGRDSNTGELFF.

There are a few counts of this clone. V and J are TRBV29-1 and TRBJ1-1, with TRBD1 matching 9 bases. The trim removed 6 bases at V and 4 bases at J, leaving 3 bases unmatched. Germline CDR1 SQVTM, CDR2 ANQGSEA. CDR3 length: 12 amino acids. The CDR3 region is CSVQGATTEAFF. As DNA, the CDR3 is TGCAGCGTACAGGGGGCCACCACTGAAGCTTTCTTT.

The rearrangement uses TRBV25-1 and TRBJ1-1; 7 bases map to TRBD1. CDR1 MGHDK and CDR2 SYGVNS come from the germline V gene. Trimming at V came to 1 base and at J to 7 bases, leaving 3 bases not matched to a gene. The length of the CDR3 is 13 residues. CDR3 in DNA: TGTGCCAGCAGTGAATCGACAGGGCTTGAAGCTTTCTTT. It translates to CASSESTGLEAFF. Full variable domain (missing parts from reference TRBV25-1 and TRBJ1-1): EADIYQTPRYLVIGTGKKITLECSQTMGHDKMYWYQQDPGMELHLIHYSYGVNSTEKGDLSSESTVSRIRTEHFPLTLESARPSHTSQYLCASSESTGLEAFFGQGTRLTVV.

This clone was picked up a small number of times. The CDR3 region is CASFGELQPQHF. The CDR3 DNA sequence: TGTGCCAGTTTCGGCGAGCTTCAGCCCCAGCATTTT. The gene calls are TRBV27 and TRBJ1-5, with no clear D. CDR3 length: 12 amino acids. Germline CDR1 reads MNHEY; CDR2 reads SMNVEV (reference sequence). The V end was cut by 9 bases, the J end by 6 bases, with 12 bases between.

This chain connects TRBV15 to TRBJ2-3; possibly TRBD2 for D (6 bases). CDR1 is LNHNV and CDR2 is YYDKDF in the germline V gene (reference sequence). The CDR3 is 14 residues long. The V gene lost 2 bases and the J gene lost 6 bases, with 12 bases spanning the gap. Written as DNA, the CDR3 is TGTGCCACCAGCAGAACGGGCGGGGTGGATACGCAGTATTTT. Its protein is CATSRTGGVDTQYF.

This clone was seen once. In DNA form, the CDR3 reads TGTGCCAGCAGTGTTTACGGGGCAGATACGCAGTATTTT. Protein sequence: CASSVYGADTQYF. The chain couples TRBV2 to TRBJ2-3; D is perhaps TRBD2 (5 bases). The CDR3 has 13 amino acids. Deletions cut 4 bases from V and 4 bases from J, with 9 bases between. CDR1 SNHLY and CDR2 FYNNEI come from the germline V gene.

The chain employs TRBV7-8 and TRBJ1-6, with 7 bases identical to TRBD1. There are 15 residues in the CDR3. Germline V gene data show CDR1 as SGHVS and CDR2 as FQNEAQ. The trim removed 2 bases at V and 10 bases at J, leaving 8 bases unmatched. This CDR3 is CASSLRDSRQSPLHF. CDR3 DNA sequence: TGTGCCAGCAGCTTAAGGGACAGCCGGCAGTCACCCCTCCACTTT.

This clone is a singleton in its sample. V is TRBV6-1 and J is TRBJ2-2; D might be TRBD1 or TRBD2, each matching 7 bases. The V gene's germline CDR1 is MNHNS and CDR2 SASEGT. The V gene lost 7 bases and the J gene lost 3 bases, with 15 bases spanning the gap. CDR3 size: 15 residues. CDR3 loop: CASKKGAGDTGELFF. CDR3 bases: TGTGCCAGCAAAAAGGGGGCGGGGGACACCGGGGAGCTGTTTTTT.

The chain joins TRBV13 to TRBJ2-7, with D tentatively TRBD1 or TRBD2 (6 bases each). Germline V gene data show CDR1 as PRHDT and CDR2 as FYEKMQ (reference sequence). This CDR3 comprises 14 residues. Deletions cut 5 bases from V and 3 bases from J, with 14 bases between. In nucleotides, the CDR3 is TGTGCCAGCAGCATCCGGGGGCCCGACTACGAGCAGTACTTC. It yields the protein CASSIRGPDYEQYF.

The gene calls are TRBV6-5 and TRBJ1-6, with a tentative D call TRBD1 (5 bases). The CDR3 totals 15 residues. Trimming took off 0 bases at V and 4 bases at J, with 7 bases between the two ends. The V gene's germline CDR1 is MNHEY and CDR2 SVGAGI. The CDR3 region is CASSYSGAYNSPLHF. The DNA of the CDR3 is TGTGCCAGCAGTTACTCTGGGGCTTATAATTCACCCCTCCACTTT.

The V call is TRBV19, the J call TRBJ1-5; D perhaps matches TRBD1 (5 bases). The CDR3 runs 16 residues. The germline V and J ends were trimmed by 0 bases and 6 bases, with 15 bases remaining between them. Germline loops: CDR1 LNHDA, CDR2 SQIVND (reference sequence). The CDR3 bases are TGTGCCAGTAGTATAGATCATCAGGGATTGAGTCAGCCCCAGCATTTT. It encodes CASSIDHQGLSQPQHF.

The chain joins TRBV19 to TRBJ2-7; TRBD1 matches at 7 bases. CDR1 is LNHDA and CDR2 is SQIVND in the germline V gene (reference sequence). The CDR3 has 14 residues. The J segment lost 4 bases and the V segment lost 3 bases, leaving 6 bases of the junction unmatched. The CDR3 here is CASSIGDRDYEQYF. In DNA form, the CDR3 reads TGTGCCAGTAGTATTGGGGACAGAGATTACGAGCAGTACTTC.

This chain joins TRBV5-1 and TRBJ1-1; no clear D. Trimming pared 4 bases from V and 1 base from J, leaving 11 bases between. Germline-derived CDR1 and CDR2 are SGHRS and YFSETQ. The CDR3 contains 14 residues. CDR3 protein: CASSPNPGNTEAFF. Written as DNA, the CDR3 is TGCGCCAGCAGCCCCAATCCGGGGAACACTGAAGCTTTCTTT.

J is TRBJ2-3 and V is TRBV4-2; possible D gene TRBD2, 7 bases. Trimming removed 1 base from V and 4 bases from J, with 21 bases in between. CDR1 LGHNA and CDR2 YNFKEQ come from the germline V gene. CDR3 size: 18 residues. Here the CDR3 reads CASSQGGRLADHPDTQYF. In DNA, the CDR3 is TGTGCCAGCAGCCAAGGGGGGCGGCTAGCGGACCACCCAGATACGCAGTATTTT.